This T cell receptor beta chain derives from a study of beta chain features in type 1 diabetes. Study-level findings and limits: Across all four CD4+ subsets, people with type 1 diabetes showed modestly shorter TCRB CDR3s.

Sorted cells reached over 95% purity in every population. At least ten counts were recorded for this clone. Its target is unknown. The entirety of the isolated RNA underwent reverse transcription, so expressed TCRB transcripts were sequenced. Data came from immunoSEQ multiplex PCR; TCRdb stores just in-frame clones and leaves some out. The table includes some 350,000 clones, over 8.5% detected once. V lost 3 bases to trimming and J lost 5 bases, with 13 bases between them. Germline V gene sequence: CDR1 SEHNR, CDR2 FQNEAQ (reference sequence). This CDR3 is 15 amino acids long. This TCR came from a man younger than 45 with type 1 diabetes. Sequenced material: central memory CD4+ T cells from blood. The V and J genes are TRBV7-9 and TRBJ1-4; possibly TRBD1 for D (6 bases). The CDR3 DNA follows: TGTGCCAGCAGCTTCTCGACAGGAAGGAATGAAAAACTGTTTTTT. The encoded protein is CASSFSTGRNEKLFF.